This T cell receptor (beta chain) was recorded in a study of regulatory T cells in long-lasting Graves disease. Overall study findings and caveats: Persistent disease samples used TRBV28, TRBJ1-2 and TRBJ2-5 preferentially.

CDR3 regions were amplified by Arm-PCR using iRepertoire HTBI primers to build TCR beta libraries. TCRdb re-analysed the multiplex PCR reads in MiXCR, keeping a single row per CDR3 protein. This table holds 400,000 to 650,000 distinct CDR3 sequences, 16% found once. There are a few counts of this clonotype. What it binds is not known. The CDR3 loop spans 15 amino acids. Trimming took 5 bases from V and 0 from J, leaving 14 bases between them. Per the germline V gene, CDR1 is DFQATT and CDR2 is SNEGSKA (reference sequence). The sample's time point: newly diagnosed GD, antithyroid drugs for less than 3 months. PBMC-extracted RNA yielded the TCR library. A further study also used this sample, focusing on T cells in Graves' hyperthyroidism and ophthalmopathy. That source reports: Stable disease denoted Graves' hyperthyroidism without ophthalmopathy progression within 18 months. Blood also contained most expanded thyroid clonotypes above 0.001.

The receptor was isolated from a woman aged 40 to 65 with Graves disease. The specimen comprised peripheral blood mononuclear cells (PBMCs), sampled at new diagnosis, from a patient treated with antithyroid drugs. This chain links TRBV20-1 with TRBJ2-1, with no clear D. The CDR3 DNA sequence: TGCAGTGCTGGCTTGACTGGGTCCTCCTACAATGAGCAGTTCTTC. It translates to CSAGLTGSSYNEQFF.